This is a list of T cell receptor beta chains from one sample in a study of technical replicates of blood from a handful of donors. The table came from immunoSEQ multiplex PCR; TCRdb's copy has only in-frame clones and leaves some out. The sample shows some 77,000 clones, around 96% of them seen only once. Sequenced material: T cells isolated from PBMCs. These receptors were collected from a human donor in good health. Each CDR3 is given with its conserved first and last residue. Fields, in order: J gene, clone size, V gene, D gene, CDR3 protein, CDR3 DNA. A D gene is named only where the DNA matches it firmly. Not all rows give a size; the values are once, few, many and, for expanded clones, a class.

TRBJ2-1 - TRBV29-1 TRBD2 CSSPPGRAKHEQFF TGCAGTAGTCCCCCCGGGAGGGCCAAGCATGAGCAGTTCTTC
TRBJ1-4 - TRBV2 - CASSESGGLDEKLFF TGTGCCAGCAGTGAATCGGGGGGGCTAGATGAAAAACTGTTTTTT
TRBJ2-2 - TRBV29-1 - CSVSQARDGELFF TGCAGCGTTTCTCAAGCGCGAGACGGGGAGCTGTTTTTT
TRBJ2-1 - TRBV11-3 TRBD2 CASSLDHLAGGLHRREQFF TGTGCCAGCAGCTTAGATCATTTAGCGGGAGGGCTTCACCGGAGGGAGCAGTTCTTC
TRBJ1-5 once TRBV6-5 - CASSSSGGNQPQHF TGTGCCAGCAGTTCCTCAGGGGGCAATCAGCCCCAGCATTTT
TRBJ2-1 - TRBV9 - CASSVGATPYNEQFF TGTGCCAGCAGCGTAGGAGCTACCCCCTACAATGAGCAGTTCTTC
TRBJ2-1 - TRBV5-8 - CASSFDEQFF TGTGCCAGCAGCTTCGATGAGCAGTTCTTC
TRBJ1-4 - TRBV5-1 - CASSLVQGNEKLFF TGCGCCAGCAGCTTGGTGCAGGGCAATGAAAAACTGTTTTTT
TRBJ2-2 - TRBV2 - CASSEVPGENTGELFF TGTGCCAGCAGTGAAGTCCCAGGGGAAAACACCGGGGAGCTGTTTTTT
TRBJ1-4 - TRBV4-3 - CASSQERGEKLFF TGCGCCAGCAGCCAAGAACGGGGTGAAAAACTGTTTTTT
TRBJ1-1 - TRBV18 - CASSPLQGRNTEAFF TGTGCCAGCTCACCCCTACAGGGAAGGAACACTGAAGCTTTCTTT
TRBJ2-1 - TRBV30 - CAWRGVHNEQFF TGTGCCTGGAGAGGGGTCCACAATGAGCAGTTCTTC
TRBJ2-4 - TRBV7-2 TRBD2 CASSSSSGTKNIQYF TGTGCCAGCAGCTCTTCTAGCGGGACCAAAAACATTCAGTACTTC
TRBJ1-4 - TRBV6-6 TRBD1 CASSPSGQGNEKLFF TGTGCCAGCTCTCCCTCGGGACAGGGAAATGAAAAACTGTTTTTT
TRBJ1-2 - TRBV28 - CASSPGQVNYGYTF TGTGCCAGCAGTCCTGGGCAGGTTAACTATGGCTACACCTTC
TRBJ2-3 - TRBV4-3 TRBD2 CASSQDVTGLAGVDTQYF TGCGCCAGCAGCCAAGATGTTACGGGGCTAGCGGGAGTAGATACGCAGTATTTT
TRBJ2-1 - TRBV9 TRBD1 CASSAGGQGYEQFF TGTGCCAGCAGCGCCGGAGGACAGGGGTATGAGCAGTTCTTC
TRBJ2-3 - TRBV2 TRBD1 CASTRDRELPDTQYF TGTGCCAGCACCCGGGACAGGGAGTTGCCAGATACGCAGTATTTT
TRBJ1-5 - TRBV6-1 - CASSDIGEASNQPQHF TGTGCCAGCAGTGATATAGGGGAGGCTAGCAATCAGCCCCAGCATTTT
TRBJ1-1 - TRBV5-1 - CASSNTGTEAFF TGCGCCAGCAGCAACACAGGCACTGAAGCTTTCTTT
TRBJ1-1 - TRBV7-9 TRBD1 CASSFRGQGEFEAFF TGTGCCAGCAGCTTCCGCGGACAGGGGGAATTTGAAGCTTTCTTT
TRBJ1-4 - TRBV2 TRBD1 CASSRGPSEKLFF TGTGCCAGCAGTAGGGGGCCCAGCGAAAAACTGTTTTTT
TRBJ2-7 - TRBV2 TRBD2 CASSDGRGRVYEQYF TGTGCCAGCAGTGATGGGCGCGGGAGGGTTTACGAGCAGTACTTC
TRBJ2-1 - TRBV29-1 TRBD2 CSAKISGRKNEQFF TGCAGCGCTAAAATTAGCGGGCGAAAAAATGAGCAGTTCTTC
TRBJ2-3 - TRBV5-6 TRBD2 CASILAGKSTDTQYF TGTGCCAGCATCCTAGCGGGTAAAAGTACAGATACGCAGTATTTT
TRBJ1-2 - TRBV15 - CATSREGLGDYGYTF TGTGCCACCAGCAGAGAGGGATTGGGAGACTATGGCTACACCTTC
TRBJ2-3 - TRBV27 - CASRRELAGTDTQYF TGTGCCAGCAGGCGAGAACTAGCTGGCACAGATACGCAGTATTTT
TRBJ2-5 - TRBV6-5 - CASSYSWRGAETQYF TGTGCCAGCAGTTACTCGTGGAGGGGAGCGGAGACCCAGTACTTC
TRBJ2-1 - TRBV4-2 - CASSQESLSLGEQFF TGTGCCAGCAGCCAAGAGTCACTTTCTCTCGGTGAGCAGTTCTTC
TRBJ2-1 - TRBV15 TRBD2 CATSATSGRFNEQFF TGTGCCACCAGCGCCACTAGCGGGAGGTTTAATGAGCAGTTCTTC
TRBJ1-2 - TRBV19 - CASSTTGGNYGYTF TGTGCCAGTTCCACAACGGGGGGCAACTATGGCTACACCTTC
TRBJ1-2 - TRBV2 - CASSEVIRVDYGYTF TGTGCCAGCAGTGAAGTTATACGCGTGGACTATGGCTACACCTTC